One and the same sample provided the 29 T cell receptor beta chains below, sequenced in a study of control samples from healthy donors and cancer patients. Sequencing used immunoSEQ multiplex PCR; TCRdb keeps in-frame clones, though not all of them. The sample yields 110,000 or so clones, approximately 82% seen once. Sequences were obtained from blood. The origin of the receptors is a young man in good health.

In its sample, this clone was seen a few times. V usage is TRBV2 and J usage is TRBJ2-2; weak D call: TRBD2 (6 bases). The CDR3 covers 14 residues. CDR1 and CDR2 from the germline V gene are SNHLY and FYNNEI. The ends were cut back, 3 bases at V and 5 bases at J, with 10 bases in the middle. The CDR3 DNA follows: TGTGCCAGCAGTGACAGGGCGGGGACCGGGGAGCTGTTTTTT. As protein: CASSDRAGTGELFF.

The rearrangement uses TRBV4-1 and TRBJ2-2; D is possibly TRBD1 (6 bases). The CDR3 has 17 amino acids. Looked up from germline, CDR1 is MGHRA and CDR2 is YSYEKL. V was shortened by 4 bases and J by 2 bases, with 17 bases between the two germline ends. As DNA, the CDR3 is TGCGCCAGCAGCCTCTTTACCGGGACAACAAACACCGGGGAGCTGTTTTTT. Amino acid sequence: CASSLFTGTTNTGELFF.

This chain uses TRBV5-5 with TRBJ2-2; no definite D call. Germline CDR1 SGHKS, CDR2 YYEKEE (reference sequence). V dropped 4 bases and J dropped 3 bases, with 16 bases sitting between them. The CDR3 sequence is 16 residues long. This chain's CDR3 is CASSLFLAGDTGELFF. The CDR3 region has the DNA TGTGCCAGCAGCCTATTTTTGGCAGGCGACACCGGGGAGCTGTTTTTT.

This clone was observed a handful of times. The chain joins TRBV6-1 to TRBJ2-6; the match to TRBD1 covers 12 bases. The junction had 3 bases not matched to a gene; V was cut back by 4 bases and J by 2 bases. The CDR3 spans 17 residues. CDR1 is MNHNS, CDR2 SASEGT, per germline. CDR3 sequence (DNA): TGTGCCAGCAGTGCGGGACAGGGGGCAGCTGGGGCCAACGTCCTGACTTTC. Protein product: CASSAGQGAAGANVLTF.

The chain recombines TRBV7-9 with TRBJ1-1; D unclear. The germline gives CDR1 SEHNR, CDR2 FQNEAQ (reference sequence). CDR3 length equals 15 residues. Trimming stripped 1 base from V and 0 bases from J, with 9 bases between. This CDR3 reads CASSLDGAMNTEAFF. The CDR3 region has the DNA TGTGCCAGCAGCTTAGATGGAGCGATGAACACTGAAGCTTTCTTT.

This chain uses TRBV12-3 or TRBV12-4 with TRBJ1-1; D remains unclear. The CDR3 has 11 residues. Trimming stripped 8 bases from V and 6 bases from J, with 10 bases between. DNA of the CDR3: TGTGCCAGCCTCCTGGGCGCTGAAGCTTTCTTT. It is translated as CASLLGAEAFF.

CDR3 sequence reads: CASSFAAGNRNTGELFF. The DNA for the CDR3 is TGTGCCAGCAGCTTTGCGGCAGGGAATCGGAACACCGGGGAGCTGTTTTTT. This chain links TRBV7-9 with TRBJ2-2; maybe TRBD1 (5 bases). V was cut by 3 bases and J by 1 base, with 15 bases left in between. The CDR3 has 17 amino acids. Germline-derived CDR1 and CDR2 are SEHNR and FQNEAQ (reference sequence).

J is TRBJ1-2 and V is TRBV27; 8 nucleotides match TRBD1. Germline CDR1 reads MNHEY; CDR2 reads SMNVEV (reference sequence). Trimming removed 3 bases from V and 5 bases from J; junction bases left unmatched: 2. There are 13 residues in the CDR3. For the CDR3, the DNA is TGTGCCAGCAGTTTTGGGACAGGTTATGGCTACACCTTC. It specifies CASSFGTGYGYTF.

The CDR3 loop is CASSIDRANQPQHF. Here the CDR3 DNA reads TGTGCCAGCAGCATAGACAGGGCCAATCAGCCCCAGCATTTT. The V gene is TRBV6-5, the J gene TRBJ1-5; 7 positions match TRBD1. In germline, CDR1 is MNHEY, CDR2 SVGAGI. Unmatched junction bases numbered 5, after V lost 6 bases and J lost 3 bases. This CDR3 contains 14 residues.

The CDR3 nucleotides are TGTGCCAGCAGCCCAACCGGACAGGGGCAGTACTTC. Its protein product is CASSPTGQGQYF. The V call is TRBV7-9, the J call TRBJ2-7; 8 bases match TRBD1. The CDR3 is made up of 12 amino acids. Trimming took 5 bases from V and 9 from J; bases not matched to a gene: 6. Germline-derived CDR1 and CDR2 are SEHNR and FQNEAQ (reference sequence).

This rearrangement joins TRBV19 to TRBJ2-7; no clear D. Germline assignment: CDR1 LNHDA and CDR2 SQIVND (reference sequence). The ends were cut back, 5 bases at V and 6 bases at J, with 14 bases in the middle. The CDR3 covers 13 residues. CDR3 DNA: TGTGCCAGTAGTGCCCTGGGTCAGCGCGAGCAGTACTTC. Translated, it gives CASSALGQREQYF. The whole variable domain, remainder taken from reference TRBV19 and TRBJ2-7, is DGGITQSPKYLFRKEGQNVTLSCEQNLNHDAMYWYRQDPGQGLRLIYYSQIVNDFQKGDIAEGYSVSREKKESFPLTVTSAQKNPTAFYLCASSALGQREQYFGPGTRLTVT.

J is TRBJ1-4 and V is TRBV27, with TRBD1 as a possible D gene (5 bases). CDR3 length equals 16 residues. V shed 7 bases and J shed 8 bases, with 23 bases lying between them. CDR1 is MNHEY, CDR2 SMNVEV, per germline (reference sequence). CDR3 bases: TGTGCCAGCACCACCAGGGTGGGAGGTCTAAAGGAAAAACTGTTTTTT. Translating gives CASTTRVGGLKEKLFF. The full variable domain, in which reference TRBV27 and TRBJ1-4 provide the parts outside the CDR3, is EAQVTQNPRYLITVTGKKLTVTCSQNMNHEYMSWYRQDPGLGLRQIYYSMNVEVTDKGDVPEGYKVSRKEKRNFPLILESPSPNQTSLYFCASTTRVGGLKEKLFFGSGTQLSVL.

V and J are TRBV27 and TRBJ1-1, with 8 positions matching TRBD1. Trimming removed 3 bases from V and 6 bases from J; junction bases left unmatched: 6. CDR3 length: 14 residues. Germline CDR1 is MNHEY and CDR2 is SMNVEV (reference sequence). The DNA for the CDR3 is TGTGCCAGCAGTTTCCACGACAGGGGCTCTGAAGCTTTCTTT. The encoded protein is CASSFHDRGSEAFF.

This chain uses TRBV5-1 with TRBJ1-6; 8 bases match TRBD1. This CDR3 has 14 residues. Germline V lookup: CDR1 SGHRS, CDR2 YFSETQ. The junction had 7 bases not matched to a gene; V was cut back by 5 bases and J by 9 bases. CDR3 protein: CASSSTGAPSPLHF. The CDR3 DNA reads TGCGCCAGCAGTTCGACAGGGGCTCCTTCACCCCTCCACTTT.

V usage is TRBV6-2 or TRBV6-3 and J usage is TRBJ2-6; D is unclear. V lost 4 bases and J 1 base, leaving 8 bases between the germline ends. CDR3 size: 15 residues. CDR1 and CDR2 from the germline V gene are MNHEY and SVGEGT. CDR3 amino acids: CASSSRESGANVLTF. DNA of the CDR3: TGTGCCAGCAGTTCAAGGGAATCTGGGGCCAACGTCCTGACTTTC.

This chain connects TRBV5-1 to TRBJ1-6; D perhaps matches TRBD1 (5 bases). Trimming removed 0 bases at V and 7 bases at J, with 14 bases between. In germline, CDR1 is SGHRS, CDR2 YFSETQ. The CDR3 spans 16 residues. The CDR3 region is CASSLDRVRENSPLHF. The CDR3 DNA reads as TGCGCCAGCAGCTTGGATCGGGTCAGGGAAAATTCACCCCTCCACTTT.

The genes are TRBV2 and TRBJ1-1; possibly TRBD1 for D (5 bases). The germline V gene encodes CDR1 SNHLY and CDR2 FYNNEI. The CDR3 length is 14 residues. Trimming stripped 7 bases from V and 0 bases from J, with 12 bases between. The CDR3 region has the DNA TGTGCCAGCATAGGGACGGCGATGAACACTGAAGCTTTCTTT. Protein: CASIGTAMNTEAFF.

The chain has TRBV6-2 or TRBV6-3 and TRBJ1-2; 10 positions agree with TRBD1. V trimming: 4 bases; J trimming: 7 bases; junction bases outside the gene matches: 6. The CDR3 is 14 amino acids. Germline V gene data show CDR1 as MNHEY and CDR2 as SVGEGT. CDR3 in DNA: TGTGCCAGCAGTTTCTCCGGGACAGGGGTTGGCTACACCTTC. Translating gives CASSFSGTGVGYTF.

The V call is TRBV30, the J call TRBJ2-5; 11 bases fit TRBD2. The germline CDR1 and CDR2 sequences are GTSNPN and SVGIG (reference sequence). V was pared by 5 bases and J by 4 bases, with 6 bases of the junction left unmatched. There are 14 residues in the CDR3. CDR3 nucleotides: TGTGCCTGGGGTCCTACTAGCGGGGGAGAGACCCAGTACTTC. It specifies CAWGPTSGGETQYF.

The chain uses TRBV6-5 and TRBJ1-6; the match to TRBD1 covers 10 bases. The length of the CDR3 is 15 residues. Germline trimming cut 5 bases from V and 10 bases from J; bases unmatched to any gene: 8. Germline assignment: CDR1 MNHEY and CDR2 SVGAGI. CDR3 in DNA: TGTGCCAGCAGTACCCGGGACAGGGGAAGGTCACCCCTCCACTTT. Its protein is CASSTRDRGRSPLHF.

The genes are TRBV14 and TRBJ2-7, with D possibly matching TRBD1 (6 bases). Germline V gene lookup returns CDR1 SGHDN and CDR2 FVKESK. The CDR3 is 15 amino acids. Trimming took 1 base from V and 2 from J, leaving 12 bases between them. In nucleotides, the CDR3 is TGTGCCAGCAGCCAAGTCGTGACAGGAACCTACGAGCAGTACTTC. Its protein product is CASSQVVTGTYEQYF.

The chain uses TRBV11-2 and TRBJ2-7; no definite D call. This CDR3 is built from 13 residues. CDR1 and CDR2 (germline): SGHAT, FQNNGV. V lost 0 bases and J 6 bases, leaving 9 bases between the germline ends. CDR3 protein: CASSLEILGEQYF. The CDR3 DNA sequence: TGTGCCAGCAGCTTAGAAATCCTAGGCGAGCAGTACTTC. The whole variable domain, filled in from reference TRBV11-2 and TRBJ2-7, reads EAGVAQSPRYKIIEKRQSVAFWCNPISGHATLYWYQQILGQGPKLLIQFQNNGVVDDSQLPKDRFSAERLKGVDSTLKIQPAKLEDSAVYLCASSLEILGEQYFGPGTRLTVT.

The J gene is TRBJ2-1, the V gene TRBV25-1; no clear D. Germline CDR1 and CDR2: MGHDK and SYGVNS. The V end was cut by 1 base, the J end by 1 base, with 8 bases between. The CDR3 is made up of 15 amino acids. CDR3 in DNA: TGTGCCAGCAGTGAATTTAAACAGTCCTACAATGAGCAGTTCTTC. The encoded protein is CASSEFKQSYNEQFF. The full variable domain, in which reference TRBV25-1 and TRBJ2-1 provide the parts outside the CDR3, is EADIYQTPRYLVIGTGKKITLECSQTMGHDKMYWYQQDPGMELHLIHYSYGVNSTEKGDLSSESTVSRIRTEHFPLTLESARPSHTSQYLCASSEFKQSYNEQFFGPGTRLTVL.

There are a few counts of this clone. The J gene is TRBJ1-6, the V gene TRBV7-9, with a weak D call TRBD1 (6 bases). This CDR3 comprises 19 residues. V dropped 1 base and J dropped 0 bases, with 16 bases sitting between them. In germline, CDR1 is SEHNR, CDR2 FQNEAQ (reference sequence). The CDR3 region has the DNA TGTGCCAGCAGCTTAGGGCCGGCGGGCAGGGGCTCCTATAATTCACCCCTCCACTTT. It is translated as CASSLGPAGRGSYNSPLHF.

The chain links TRBV2 to TRBJ2-3, with a possible D match to TRBD1 (6 bases). V dropped 6 bases and J dropped 2 bases, with 12 bases sitting between them. This CDR3 spans 14 amino acids. CDR1 and CDR2 (germline): SNHLY, FYNNEI. CDR3 nucleotide sequence: TGTGCCAGCAGGCGGACAGCCGACACAGATACGCAGTATTTT. As protein: CASRRTADTDTQYF.

The rearrangement joins TRBV2 to TRBJ1-1; TRBD1 might be the D (5 bases). Germline V gene lookup returns CDR1 SNHLY and CDR2 FYNNEI. CDR3 length: 14 amino acids. V lost 3 bases, J lost 1 base, and 9 bases lay in between. The chain's CDR3 is CASSDWGTNTEAFF. The CDR3 DNA reads TGTGCCAGCAGTGACTGGGGGACGAACACTGAAGCTTTCTTT.

In its sample, this clone was seen a few times. Within the sample, other DNA sequences also encode this same CDR3. The chain combines TRBV6-2 or TRBV6-3 with TRBJ2-7; 9 bases are shared with TRBD2. This CDR3 comprises 13 residues. Per germline, CDR1 MNHEY and CDR2 SVGEGT. J gave up 4 bases and V 4 bases, and 2 bases lay outside the gene matches. The CDR3 loop is CASSFSGGYEQYF. CDR3 coding DNA: TGTGCCAGCAGTTTCAGCGGGGGGTACGAGCAGTACTTC.

V and J are TRBV18 and TRBJ2-7; 7 bases are shared with TRBD1. V was pared by 6 bases and J by 3 bases, with 5 bases of the junction left unmatched. The CDR3 contains 13 residues. Germline lookup yields CDR1 KGHSH and CDR2 LQKENI. The CDR3, as DNA: TGTGCCAGCTCGCTGGGACAGATCTACGAGCAGTACTTC. Translating it yields CASSLGQIYEQYF.

This clone was seen a handful of times. The genes are TRBV10-3 and TRBJ2-1, with TRBD2 matching over 15 bases. The germline V gene encodes CDR1 ENHRY and CDR2 SYGVKD. CDR3 size: 16 residues. J gave up 2 bases and V 8 bases, and 4 bases lay outside the gene matches. The CDR3 is CAIGTSGGLAYNEQFF. DNA of the CDR3: TGTGCCATCGGGACTAGCGGGGGGCTCGCCTACAATGAGCAGTTCTTC.